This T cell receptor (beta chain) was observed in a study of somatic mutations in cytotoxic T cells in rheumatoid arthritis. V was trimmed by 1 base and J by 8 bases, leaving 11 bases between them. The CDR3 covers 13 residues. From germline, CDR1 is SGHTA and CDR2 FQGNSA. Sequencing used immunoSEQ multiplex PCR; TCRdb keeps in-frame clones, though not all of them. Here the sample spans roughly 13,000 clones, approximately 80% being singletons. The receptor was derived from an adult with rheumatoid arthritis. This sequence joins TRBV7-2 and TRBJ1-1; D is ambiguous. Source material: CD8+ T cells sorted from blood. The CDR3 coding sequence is TGTGCCAGCAGCTTAGTAAGGACGGGAGAAGCTTTCTTT. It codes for CASSLVRTGEAFF.